This TCR delta chain came from a study of Vδ1+ human thymocytes. Notes on the study in general: Approximately 20% of thymic delta-chain sequences were Vdelta2, with few Vdelta3, unlike blood Vdelta1+ controls. Bulk repertoire data may be misinterpreted because of unexpected Vdelta2 sequences. Thymic TRG and TRD repertoires appeared highly polyclonal, with Gaussian CDR3 length distributions. TRG sequences recurred across donors, whereas TRD sequences stayed essentially private.

The sorted cells were CD3+ Vdelta1+ Vdelta2- thymocytes from alphabeta-depleted thymus. RNA was extracted from the cells and then reverse transcribed. Multiplex PCR used pooled V-gene forward primers and a constant-region reverse primer to amplify CDR3s. TCRdb called clones from the multiplex PCR reads again using CATT. The table records over 45,000 delta-chain clones, roughly 16% of them present only once. This clone was seen more than once but under ten times. Its antigen is currently unknown. The CDR3 is made up of 27 amino acids. Germline CDR1 is TSWWSYY and CDR2 is QGS. The V gene lost 1 base and the J gene lost 1 base, with 46 bases spanning the gap.

This clonotype originated in a girl under three years old who had congenital heart surgery. The sample comprised Vdelta1+ gamma-delta thymocytes from the thymus. Documented subset: FACS-sorted CD3+ TCRalphabeta- TCRVdelta1+ TCRVdelta2- thymocytes. The genes are TRDV1 and TRDJ1; the D gene could be TRDD2 or TRDD3 (9 bases each). This CDR3 reads CALGEPAFLHRTGGPAPPCPGTDKLIF. CDR3 nucleotides: TGTGCTCTTGGGGAACCAGCCTTCCTACATCGTACTGGGGGACCGGCCCCCCCCTGCCCGGGCACCGATAAACTCATCTTT.